Sequencing of this TCR beta chain was carried out in a study of blood T cell repertoires in COVID-19. Only in-frame clones appear in the TCRdb table, and some are missing; sequencing was by immunoSEQ multiplex PCR. The repertoire consists of 90,000 to 150,000 clones, with 85% to 90% occurring once and the leading ten covering about 1%. This CDR3 contains 16 residues. The V gene's germline CDR1 is MDHEN and CDR2 SYDVKM. Trimming stripped 2 bases from V and 2 bases from J, with 13 bases between. Sequencing was performed on peripheral blood. The rearrangement links TRBV28 to TRBJ1-5; a possible D gene is TRBD1 (5 bases). This receptor was identified in a woman between 45 and 65 years old with active or convalescent COVID-19. This CDR3 reads CASSLTGGAGNQPQHF. CDR3 in DNA: TGTGCCAGCAGTTTAACGGGAGGGGCGGGCAATCAGCCCCAGCATTTT.